This T cell receptor (beta chain) was profiled in a study of cytomegalovirus exposure and HLA in healthy donors. General study points: Cytomegalovirus-associated status was assigned to some 160 TCR beta chains. A link between a missense DCLRE1C variant and TCR beta V- and J-gene trimming emerged from a later analysis. It was taken for granted in presence/absence analyses that sequencing depth across donors was roughly uniform.

PCR employed 60 Vbeta and 13 Jbeta primers. Sequencing was performed with immunoSEQ multiplex PCR; in TCRdb, only in-frame clones are kept and a portion is missing. This table holds 97,000 or so clones, over 80% found once. The table lists this clone with a few counts. The target antigen is unknown. This CDR3 contains 13 residues. Germline loops: CDR1 WNHNN, CDR2 SYGVQD (reference sequence). Trimming took 6 bases from V and 2 from J; bases not matched to a gene: 3. The rearrangement joins TRBV10-1 to TRBJ1-1; 7 bases align to TRBD1. This clonotype was sampled from a man aged 35 to 55 in good health and CMV-seronegative. The material sequenced was PBMCs. CDR3 sequence (DNA): TGCGCCAGCAGGGACAGGTTAAACACTGAAGCTTTCTTT. Protein product: CASRDRLNTEAFF.